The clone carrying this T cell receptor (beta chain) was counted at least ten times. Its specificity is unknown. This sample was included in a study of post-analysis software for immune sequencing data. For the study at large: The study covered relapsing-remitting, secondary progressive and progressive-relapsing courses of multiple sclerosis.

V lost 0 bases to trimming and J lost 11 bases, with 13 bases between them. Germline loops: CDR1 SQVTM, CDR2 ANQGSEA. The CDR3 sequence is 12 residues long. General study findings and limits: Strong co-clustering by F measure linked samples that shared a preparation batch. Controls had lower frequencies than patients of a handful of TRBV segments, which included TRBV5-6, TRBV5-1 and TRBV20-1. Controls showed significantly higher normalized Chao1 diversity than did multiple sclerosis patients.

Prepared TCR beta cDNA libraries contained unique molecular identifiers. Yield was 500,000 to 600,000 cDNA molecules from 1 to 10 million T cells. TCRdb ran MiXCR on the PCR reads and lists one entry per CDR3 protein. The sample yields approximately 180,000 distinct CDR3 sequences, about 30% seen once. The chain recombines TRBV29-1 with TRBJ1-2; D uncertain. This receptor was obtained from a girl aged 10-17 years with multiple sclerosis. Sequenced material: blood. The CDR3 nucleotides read TGCAGCGTTGAAGACAGCAAAATGGGTTACACCTTC. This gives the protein CSVEDSKMGYTF.